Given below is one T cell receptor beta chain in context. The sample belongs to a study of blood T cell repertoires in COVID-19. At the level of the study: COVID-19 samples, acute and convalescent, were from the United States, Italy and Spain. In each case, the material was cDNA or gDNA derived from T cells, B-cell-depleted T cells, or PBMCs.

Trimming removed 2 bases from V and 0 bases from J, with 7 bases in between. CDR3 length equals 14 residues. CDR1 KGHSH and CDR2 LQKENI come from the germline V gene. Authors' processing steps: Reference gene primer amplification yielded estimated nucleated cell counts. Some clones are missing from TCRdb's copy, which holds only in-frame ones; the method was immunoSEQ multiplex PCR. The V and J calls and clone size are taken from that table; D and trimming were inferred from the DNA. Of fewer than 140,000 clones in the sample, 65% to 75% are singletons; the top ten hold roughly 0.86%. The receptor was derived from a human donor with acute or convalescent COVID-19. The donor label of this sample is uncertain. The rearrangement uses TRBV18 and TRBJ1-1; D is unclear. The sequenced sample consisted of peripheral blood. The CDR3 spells CASSPNSMNTEAFF. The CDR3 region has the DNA TGTGCCAGCTCACCAAACAGTATGAACACTGAAGCTTTCTTT.